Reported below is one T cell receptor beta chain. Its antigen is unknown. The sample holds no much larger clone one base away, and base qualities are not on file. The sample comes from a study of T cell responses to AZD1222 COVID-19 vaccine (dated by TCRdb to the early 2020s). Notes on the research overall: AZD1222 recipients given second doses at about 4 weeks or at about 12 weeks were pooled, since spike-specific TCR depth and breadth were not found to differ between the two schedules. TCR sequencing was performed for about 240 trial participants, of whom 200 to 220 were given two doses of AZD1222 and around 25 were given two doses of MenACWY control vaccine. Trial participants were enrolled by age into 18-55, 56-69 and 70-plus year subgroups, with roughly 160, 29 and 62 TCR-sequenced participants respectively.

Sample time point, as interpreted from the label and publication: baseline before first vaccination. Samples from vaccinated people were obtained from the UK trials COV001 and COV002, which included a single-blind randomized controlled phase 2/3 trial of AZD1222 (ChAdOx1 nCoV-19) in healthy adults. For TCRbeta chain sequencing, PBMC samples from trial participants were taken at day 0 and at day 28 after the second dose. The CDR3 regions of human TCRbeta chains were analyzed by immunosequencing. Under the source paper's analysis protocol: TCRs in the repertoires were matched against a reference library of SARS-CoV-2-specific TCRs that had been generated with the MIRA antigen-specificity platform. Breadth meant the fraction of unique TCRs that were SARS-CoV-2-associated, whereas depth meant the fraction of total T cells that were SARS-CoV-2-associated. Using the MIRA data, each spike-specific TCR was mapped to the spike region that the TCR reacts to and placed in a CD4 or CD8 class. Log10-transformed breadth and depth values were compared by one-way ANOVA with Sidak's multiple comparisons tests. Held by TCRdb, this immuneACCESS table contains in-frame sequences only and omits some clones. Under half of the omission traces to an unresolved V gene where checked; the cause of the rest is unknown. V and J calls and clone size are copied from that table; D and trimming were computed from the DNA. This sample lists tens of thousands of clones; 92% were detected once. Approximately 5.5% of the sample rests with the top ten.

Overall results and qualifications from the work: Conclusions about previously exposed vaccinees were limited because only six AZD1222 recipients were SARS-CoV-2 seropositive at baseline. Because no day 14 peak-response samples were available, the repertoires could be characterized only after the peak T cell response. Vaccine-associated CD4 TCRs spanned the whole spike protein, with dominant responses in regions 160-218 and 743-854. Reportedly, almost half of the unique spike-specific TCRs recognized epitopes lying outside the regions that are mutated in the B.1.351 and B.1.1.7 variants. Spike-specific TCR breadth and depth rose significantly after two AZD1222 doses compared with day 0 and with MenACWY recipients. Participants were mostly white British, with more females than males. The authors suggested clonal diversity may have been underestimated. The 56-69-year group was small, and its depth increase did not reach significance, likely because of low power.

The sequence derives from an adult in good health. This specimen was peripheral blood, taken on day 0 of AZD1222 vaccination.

The CDR3 has the sequence CASSYVGNTEAFF. The DNA is as follows: TGCGCCAGCAGTTATGTGGGGAATACTGAAGCTTTCTTT. The sequence is built from TRBV5-1 and TRBJ1-1; there is no confident call for the D gene. The CDR3 contains 13 residues, cysteine and phenylalanine counted. Of the read, only the CDR3 DNA is kept; its 39 bases are in frame from base 1. V and J are truncated by 5 bases and 5 bases respectively, leaving an intervening sequence of 13 bases. The germline V gene sets CDR1 to SGHRS and CDR2 to YFSETQ.